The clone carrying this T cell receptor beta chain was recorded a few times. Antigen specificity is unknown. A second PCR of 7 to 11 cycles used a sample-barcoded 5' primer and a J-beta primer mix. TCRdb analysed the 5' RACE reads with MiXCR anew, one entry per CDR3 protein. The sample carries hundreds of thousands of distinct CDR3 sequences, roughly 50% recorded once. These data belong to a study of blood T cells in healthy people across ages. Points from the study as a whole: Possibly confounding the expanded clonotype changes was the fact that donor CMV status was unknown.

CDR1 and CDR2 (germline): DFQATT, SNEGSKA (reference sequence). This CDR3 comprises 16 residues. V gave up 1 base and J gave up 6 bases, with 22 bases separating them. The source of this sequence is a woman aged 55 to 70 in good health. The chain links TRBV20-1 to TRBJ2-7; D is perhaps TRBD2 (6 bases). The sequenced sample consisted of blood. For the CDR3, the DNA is TGCAGTGCTAGAGGCGGGGAGAGCTTTATTTACGCCGAGCAGTACTTC. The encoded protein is CSARGGESFIYAEQYF.